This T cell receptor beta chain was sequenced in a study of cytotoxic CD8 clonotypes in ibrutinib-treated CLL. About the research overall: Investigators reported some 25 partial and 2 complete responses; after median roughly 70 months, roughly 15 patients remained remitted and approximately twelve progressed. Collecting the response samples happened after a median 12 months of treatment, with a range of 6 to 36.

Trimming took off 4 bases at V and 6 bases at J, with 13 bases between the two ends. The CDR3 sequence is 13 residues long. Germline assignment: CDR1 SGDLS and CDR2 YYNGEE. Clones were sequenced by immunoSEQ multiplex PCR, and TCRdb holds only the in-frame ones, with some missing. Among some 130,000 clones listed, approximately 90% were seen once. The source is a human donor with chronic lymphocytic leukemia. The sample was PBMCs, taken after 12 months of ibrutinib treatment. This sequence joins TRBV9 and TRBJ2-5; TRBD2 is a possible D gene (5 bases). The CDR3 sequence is CASSPLEGKTQYF. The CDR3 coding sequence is TGTGCCAGCAGCCCCCTTGAGGGTAAGACCCAGTACTTC.